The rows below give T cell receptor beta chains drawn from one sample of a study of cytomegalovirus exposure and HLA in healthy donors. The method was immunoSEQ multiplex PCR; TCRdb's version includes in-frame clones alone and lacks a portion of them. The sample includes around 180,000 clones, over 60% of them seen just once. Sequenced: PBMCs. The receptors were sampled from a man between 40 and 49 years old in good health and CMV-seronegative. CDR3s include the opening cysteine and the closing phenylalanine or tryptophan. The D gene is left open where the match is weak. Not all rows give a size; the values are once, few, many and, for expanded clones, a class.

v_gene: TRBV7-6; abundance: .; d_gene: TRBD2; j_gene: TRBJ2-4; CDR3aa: CASSPRFGERGNIQYF; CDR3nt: TGTGCCAGCAGCCCCCGATTTGGGGAGCGGGGAAACATTCAGTACTTC
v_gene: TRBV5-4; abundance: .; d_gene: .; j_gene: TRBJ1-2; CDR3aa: CASSLEGINYGYTF; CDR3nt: TGTGCCAGCAGCTTGGAGGGGATTAACTATGGCTACACCTTC
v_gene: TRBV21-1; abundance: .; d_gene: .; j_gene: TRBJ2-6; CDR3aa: CASSKTNPSGANVLTF; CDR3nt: TGTGCCAGCAGCAAGACAAACCCCTCTGGGGCCAACGTCCTGACTTTC
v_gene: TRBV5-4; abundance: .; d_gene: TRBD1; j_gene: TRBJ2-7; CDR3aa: CASSLDRGLYEQYF; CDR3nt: TGTGCCAGCAGCTTAGACAGGGGTTTGTACGAGCAGTACTTC
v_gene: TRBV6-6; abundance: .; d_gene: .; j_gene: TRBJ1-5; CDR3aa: CASSHELAGNQPQHF; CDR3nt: TGTGCCAGCAGTCACGAACTCGCGGGGAATCAGCCCCAGCATTTT
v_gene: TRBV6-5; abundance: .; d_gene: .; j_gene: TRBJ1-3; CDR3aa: CASSETNRRDTIYF; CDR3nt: TGTGCCAGCAGTGAAACCAACAGGAGGGACACCATATATTTT
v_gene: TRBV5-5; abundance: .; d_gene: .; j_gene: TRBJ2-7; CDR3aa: CASSPRDSGLSYEQYF; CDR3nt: TGTGCCAGCAGCCCGCGGGACAGTGGCCTCTCCTACGAGCAGTACTTC
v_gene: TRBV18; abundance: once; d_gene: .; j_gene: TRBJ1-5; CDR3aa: CASSPPANSGVRGQPQHF; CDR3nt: TGTGCCAGCTCACCGCCAGCTAACTCAGGGGTTCGAGGTCAACCCCAGCATTTT
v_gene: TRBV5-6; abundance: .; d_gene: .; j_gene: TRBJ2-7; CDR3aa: CASSLNGVSYEQYF; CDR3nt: TGTGCCAGCAGCCTTAACGGGGTCTCCTACGAGCAGTACTTC
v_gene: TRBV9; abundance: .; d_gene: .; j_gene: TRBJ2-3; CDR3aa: CASSVAGEGTDTQYF; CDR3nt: TGTGCCAGCAGCGTAGCGGGGGAAGGGACAGATACGCAGTATTTT
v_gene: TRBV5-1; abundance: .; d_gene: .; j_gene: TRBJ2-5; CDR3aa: CASSLEAVGETQYF; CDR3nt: TGCGCCAGCAGCTTGGAAGCGGTCGGTGAGACCCAGTACTTC
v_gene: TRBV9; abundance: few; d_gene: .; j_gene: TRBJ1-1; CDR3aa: CASSVVEGDPRTSEAFF; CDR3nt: TGTGCCAGCAGCGTAGTAGAGGGGGACCCCCGGACTTCTGAAGCTTTCTTT
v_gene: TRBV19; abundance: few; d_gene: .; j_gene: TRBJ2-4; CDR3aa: CASSFAGTSSNIQYF; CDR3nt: TGTGCCAGTAGTTTCGCCGGGACATCGTCGAACATTCAGTACTTC
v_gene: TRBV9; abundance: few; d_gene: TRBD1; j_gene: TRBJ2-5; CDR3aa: CASSVGLGTGPQYF; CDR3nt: TGTGCCAGCAGCGTAGGTTTAGGGACAGGGCCCCAGTACTTC
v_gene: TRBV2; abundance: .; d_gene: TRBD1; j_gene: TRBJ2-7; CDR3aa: CASRGQGELSYEQYF; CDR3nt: TGTGCCAGCAGAGGACAGGGGGAACTTTCCTACGAGCAGTACTTC
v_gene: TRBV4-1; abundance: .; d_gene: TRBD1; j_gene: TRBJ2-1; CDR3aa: CASSQPPRDRDYNEQFF; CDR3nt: TGCGCCAGCAGCCAACCTCCCCGGGACAGGGATTACAATGAGCAGTTCTTC
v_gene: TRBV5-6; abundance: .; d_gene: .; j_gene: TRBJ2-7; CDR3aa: CASSFDPGRSEQYF; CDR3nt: TGTGCCAGCAGCTTCGATCCGGGGAGGTCCGAGCAGTACTTC
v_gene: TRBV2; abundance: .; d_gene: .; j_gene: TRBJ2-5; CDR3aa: CASSELLQETQYF; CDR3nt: TGTGCCAGCAGTGAGTTACTACAAGAGACCCAGTACTTC
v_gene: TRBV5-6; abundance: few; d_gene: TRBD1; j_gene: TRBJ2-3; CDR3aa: CASSNRDRGWADTQYF; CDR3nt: TGTGCCAGCAGCAACCGGGACAGGGGATGGGCAGATACGCAGTATTTT
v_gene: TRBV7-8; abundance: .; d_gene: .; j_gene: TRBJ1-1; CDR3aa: CASSLGGVTEAFF; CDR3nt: TGTGCCAGCAGCCTCGGGGGGGTCACTGAAGCTTTCTTT
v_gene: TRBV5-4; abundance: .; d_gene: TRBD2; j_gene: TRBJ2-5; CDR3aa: CASSLGTSGQETQYF; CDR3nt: TGTGCCAGCAGCCTAGGGACTAGCGGCCAAGAGACCCAGTACTTC
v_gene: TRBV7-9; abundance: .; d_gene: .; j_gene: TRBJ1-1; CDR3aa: CSSRPGQLRFRSNTEAFF; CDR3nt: TGTTCCAGCAGACCTGGACAGCTCAGATTTCGCTCGAACACTGAAGCTTTCTTT
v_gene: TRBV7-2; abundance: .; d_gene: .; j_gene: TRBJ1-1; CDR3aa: CASSSTVWNTEAFF; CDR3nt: TGTGCCAGCAGCTCTACAGTGTGGAACACTGAAGCTTTCTTT
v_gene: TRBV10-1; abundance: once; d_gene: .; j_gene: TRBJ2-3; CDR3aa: CASTEGGGTLRDTQYF; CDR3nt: TGCGCCAGCACCGAAGGGGGAGGGACTTTAAGGGATACGCAGTATTTT
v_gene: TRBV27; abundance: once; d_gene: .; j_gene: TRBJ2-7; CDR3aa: CASSSGSGWAYEQYF; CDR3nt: TGTGCCAGCAGTTCGGGGAGCGGGTGGGCCTACGAGCAGTACTTC
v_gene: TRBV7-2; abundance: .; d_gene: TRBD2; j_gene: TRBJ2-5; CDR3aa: CASSFVVGGGKETQYF; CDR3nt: TGTGCCAGCAGCTTCGTAGTGGGCGGGGGAAAAGAGACCCAGTACTTC
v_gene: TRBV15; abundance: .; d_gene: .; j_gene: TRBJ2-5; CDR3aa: CATSRRQGPETQYF; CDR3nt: TGTGCCACCAGCAGGCGGCAGGGGCCGGAGACCCAGTACTTC
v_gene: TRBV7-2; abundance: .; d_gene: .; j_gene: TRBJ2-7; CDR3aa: CASSKQRSYEQYF; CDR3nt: TGTGCCAGCAGTAAACAACGCTCCTACGAGCAGTACTTC
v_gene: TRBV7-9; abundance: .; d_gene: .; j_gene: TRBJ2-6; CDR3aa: CASSLVRSGANVLTF; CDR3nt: TGTGCCAGCAGCCTCGTGCGCTCTGGGGCCAACGTCCTGACTTTC
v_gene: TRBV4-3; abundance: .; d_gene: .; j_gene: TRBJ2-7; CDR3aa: CASSRLLTYEQYF; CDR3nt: TGCGCCAGCAGCCGACTGCTAACCTACGAGCAGTACTTC
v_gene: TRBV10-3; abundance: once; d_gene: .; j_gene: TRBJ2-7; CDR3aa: CAISSAAQATYEQYF; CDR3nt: TGTGCCATCAGTTCAGCGGCGCAGGCTACCTACGAGCAGTACTTC
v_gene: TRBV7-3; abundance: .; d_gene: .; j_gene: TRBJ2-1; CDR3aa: CASSPKGLVAYNEQFF; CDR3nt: TGTGCCAGCAGCCCAAAGGGGCTAGTGGCCTACAATGAGCAGTTCTTC
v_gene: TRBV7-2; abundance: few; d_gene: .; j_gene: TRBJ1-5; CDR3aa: CASSLDTALYQPQHF; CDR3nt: TGTGCCAGCAGCTTAGATACAGCCCTTTATCAGCCCCAGCATTTT
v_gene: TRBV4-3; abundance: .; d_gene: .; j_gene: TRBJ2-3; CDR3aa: CASSQEAGGPPHEAQYF; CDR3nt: TGCGCCAGCAGCCAAGAAGCGGGCGGCCCACCCCATGAGGCGCAGTATTTT
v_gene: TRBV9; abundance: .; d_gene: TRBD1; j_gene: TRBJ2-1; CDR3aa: CASSVGQGAGEQFF; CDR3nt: TGTGCCAGCAGCGTGGGACAGGGGGCCGGTGAGCAGTTCTTC
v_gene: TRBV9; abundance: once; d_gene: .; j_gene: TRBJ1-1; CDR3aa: CASSSGGGNTEAFF; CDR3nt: TGTGCCAGCAGCTCAGGAGGCGGGAACACTGAAGCTTTCTTT
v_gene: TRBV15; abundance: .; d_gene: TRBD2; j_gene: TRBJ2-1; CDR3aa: CATRTSGGDEQFF; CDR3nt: TGTGCCACCAGGACTAGCGGGGGAGATGAGCAGTTCTTC
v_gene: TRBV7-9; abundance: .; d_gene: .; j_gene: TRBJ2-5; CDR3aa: CASSLGGTNQETQYF; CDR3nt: TGTGCCAGCAGCTTAGGAGGGACAAACCAAGAGACCCAGTACTTC
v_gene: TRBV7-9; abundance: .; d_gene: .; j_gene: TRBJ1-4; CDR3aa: CASSGGLTGEKLFF; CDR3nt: TGTGCCAGCAGCGGGGGACTCACAGGAGAAAAACTGTTTTTT
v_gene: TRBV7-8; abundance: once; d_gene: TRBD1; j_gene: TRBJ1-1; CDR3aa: CASSLPGQGTEAFF; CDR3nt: TGTGCCAGCAGCCTACCGGGACAGGGTACTGAAGCTTTCTTT
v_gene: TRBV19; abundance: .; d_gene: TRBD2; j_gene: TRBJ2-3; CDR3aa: CASSHWRGGRGTDTQYF; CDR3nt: TGTGCCAGTAGTCACTGGCGGGGGGGCAGAGGCACAGATACGCAGTATTTT